Presented here are 16 T cell receptor beta chains from one specimen sequenced in a study of T-cell reconstitution after alpha-beta-depleted transplantation in children. As it was prepared, the TCRbeta library received unique molecular identifiers. MiXCR was run by TCRdb on the PCR reads, yielding one entry per CDR3 protein. The sample shows about 98,000 distinct CDR3 sequences, around 7% of them seen only once. The input for sequencing was PBMCs, taken before TCRalphabeta/CD19-depleted stem cell transplant. The source is a boy aged 2 to 10 with acute lymphoblastic leukemia, due to receive a stem cell transplant.

This clonotype was observed many times. The genes are TRBV5-6 and TRBJ2-3, with a possible D match to TRBD1 (7 bases). V dropped 0 bases and J dropped 4 bases, with 9 bases sitting between them. This CDR3 has 14 residues. CDR1 SGHDT and CDR2 YYEEEE come from the germline V gene. Here the CDR3 reads CASSLGRGADTQYF. Here the CDR3 DNA reads TGTGCCAGCAGCTTGGGCAGGGGGGCAGATACGCAGTATTTT.

The sample holds many counts of this clonotype. V is TRBV10-3 and J is TRBJ2-5; D gene uncertain. CDR1 and CDR2 (germline): ENHRY, SYGVKD. The ends were cut back, 3 bases at V and 3 bases at J, with 14 bases in the middle. CDR3 size: 15 residues. CDR3 sequence reads: CAISESSGEEETQYF. As DNA, the CDR3 is TGTGCCATCAGTGAAAGCTCCGGTGAGGAAGAGACCCAGTACTTC.

This clonotype was seen at least ten times. The chain carries TRBV6-2 or TRBV6-3 and TRBJ1-2; no clear D gene. The V end lost 6 bases, the J end lost 4 bases, and 21 bases lay between the germline ends. The CDR3 runs 16 residues. Per the germline V gene, CDR1 is MNHEY and CDR2 is SVGEGT. CDR3 sequence reads: CASSLPFSDTVYGYTF. DNA for the CDR3: TGTGCCAGCAGCCTACCTTTCAGCGATACTGTCTATGGCTACACCTTC.

Comment on this clonotype: A read error is likely, as this CDR3 ends without the conserved phenylalanine or tryptophan. The V gene is TRBV11-2, the J gene TRBJ1-2; D possibly corresponds to TRBD1 (6 bases). V dropped 2 bases and J dropped 8 bases, with 12 bases sitting between them. The germline gives CDR1 SGHAT, CDR2 FQNNGV. There are 13 residues in the CDR3. CDR3 in amino acids: CASSLSGEGGYTC. The CDR3 bases are TGTGCCAGCAGCTTATCAGGGGAGGGCGGCTACACCTGC.

This clonotype was counted between two and nine times. V usage is TRBV4-2 and J usage is TRBJ2-3; tentative D call: TRBD2 (7 bases). CDR1 is LGHNA and CDR2 is YNFKEQ in the germline V gene. The CDR3 extends over 18 amino acids. V lost 0 bases and J 2 bases, leaving 18 bases between the germline ends. This CDR3 reads CASSQDPPRGGVTDTQYF. In DNA form, the CDR3 reads TGTGCCAGCAGCCAAGATCCCCCCAGGGGAGGGGTCACAGATACGCAGTATTTT.

This clonotype occurred a few times. This chain joins TRBV18 and TRBJ1-2; D unresolved. This CDR3 is 13 amino acids long. Germline CDR1 reads KGHSH; CDR2 reads LQKENI. V lost 6 bases to trimming and J lost 2 bases, with 10 bases between them. The CDR3 loop reads CASSLQRNYGYTF. The CDR3, as DNA: TGTGCCAGCTCGTTGCAGAGAAACTATGGCTACACCTTC. Using reference TRBV18 and TRBJ1-2 for the parts outside the CDR3, the full variable domain is NAGVMQNPRHLVRRRGQEARLRCSPMKGHSHVYWYRQLPEEGLKFMVYLQKENIIDESGMPKERFSAEFPKEGPSILRIQQVVRGDSAAYFCASSLQRNYGYTFGSGTRLTVV.

The chain couples TRBV2 to TRBJ2-7; 8 bases match TRBD2. From germline, CDR1 is SNHLY and CDR2 FYNNEI. The length of the CDR3 is 14 residues. Trimming removed 6 bases from V and 3 bases from J; junction bases left unmatched: 7. The CDR3 loop reads CASRPGGSIYEQYF. The CDR3 nucleotides read TGTGCCAGCAGACCGGGGGGGTCAATCTACGAGCAGTACTTC.

CDR3 sequence reads: CASSLIGTAGYEQYF. The CDR3 DNA is TGTGCCAGCAGCTTAATTGGGACCGCAGGTTACGAGCAGTACTTC. V and J are TRBV7-2 and TRBJ2-7; either TRBD1 or TRBD2 may supply D (5 bases each). Between the trimmed V and J ends, which lost 2 bases and 4 bases, there was a span of 15 bases. This CDR3 is built from 15 residues. CDR1 is SGHTA, CDR2 FQGNSA, per germline.

This clonotype was seen repeatedly, ten times or more. V and J are TRBV20-1 and TRBJ1-2; 8 bases map to TRBD1. Looked up from germline, CDR1 is DFQATT and CDR2 is SNEGSKA (reference sequence). This CDR3 contains 9 residues. V lost 4 bases to trimming and J lost 14 bases; unmatched junction nucleotides: 3. The CDR3 here is CSATGGNTF. The DNA of the CDR3 is TGCAGTGCTACAGGGGGCAATACCTTC.

V gene TRBV28 combines with J gene TRBJ2-3, with 11 bases matching TRBD2. Germline CDR1 and CDR2: MDHEN and SYDVKM. The length of the CDR3 is 16 residues. The trim removed 1 base at V and 2 bases at J, leaving 2 bases unmatched. CDR3 sequence (DNA): TGTGCCAGCAGTTTATCGACTAGCGGGGACACAGATACGCAGTATTTT. Residues: CASSLSTSGDTDTQYF. The variable domain in full, completed from reference TRBV28 and TRBJ2-3, reads DVKVTQSSRYLVKRTGEKVFLECVQDMDHENMFWYRQDPGLGLRLIYFSYDVKMKEKGDIPEGYSVSREKKERFSLILESASTNQTSMYLCASSLSTSGDTDTQYFGPGTRLTVL.

This clonotype was counted ten times or more. The J gene is TRBJ2-1, the V gene TRBV5-1, with D perhaps matching TRBD2 (5 bases). V lost 0 bases and J lost 16, with 17 bases in between. Germline V gene lookup returns CDR1 SGHRS and CDR2 YFSETQ. CDR3 length equals 13 residues. CDR3 loop: CASSLGKDLGNFF. The DNA for the CDR3 is TGCGCCAGCAGCTTGGGCAAGGACCTCGGGAATTTCTTC.

The CDR3: CASSPGTRTQETQYF. CDR3 nucleotide sequence: TGCGCCAGCAGTCCCGGGACTAGAACACAAGAGACCCAGTACTTC. The chain employs TRBV4-1 and TRBJ2-5; 8 nucleotides line up with TRBD2. Looked up from germline, CDR1 is MGHRA and CDR2 is YSYEKL. The V segment lost 6 bases and the J segment 2 bases; nucleotides outside the gene matches: 8. This CDR3 contains 15 residues.

In this sample, this clonotype turned up a few times. Here the CDR3 DNA reads TGCAGCACCCTCGAGGGGGCGAGGACTGAAGCTTTCTTT. Translated: CSTLEGARTEAFF. The gene calls are TRBV29-1 and TRBJ1-1; 7 bases line up with TRBD1. Germline-derived CDR1 and CDR2 are SQVTM and ANQGSEA. CDR3 length equals 13 residues. V lost 8 bases to trimming and J lost 5 bases; unmatched junction nucleotides: 11.

This clonotype was observed many times. The V call is TRBV6-1, the J call TRBJ1-5, with 8 bases lining up with TRBD1. The CDR3 is 14 residues long. J gave up 7 bases and V 2 bases, and 4 bases lay outside the gene matches. CDR1 and CDR2 from the germline V gene are MNHNS and SASEGT. CDR3 sequence reads: CASSEQGAGQPQHF. The CDR3, as DNA: TGTGCCAGCAGTGAACAGGGGGCAGGACAGCCCCAGCATTTT.

The chain recombines TRBV6-5 with TRBJ2-5; D may be TRBD2 (6 bases). The V end was cut by 0 bases, the J end by 1 base, with 6 bases between. CDR3 length: 14 amino acids. Germline-derived CDR1 and CDR2 are MNHEY and SVGAGI. CDR3 amino acids: CASSYSTSQETQYF. The CDR3 DNA reads TGTGCCAGCAGTTACTCGACTAGCCAAGAGACCCAGTACTTC.

This clonotype was counted ten times or more. J is TRBJ1-1 and V is TRBV11-3; D gene uncertain. The ends were cut back, 4 bases at V and 4 bases at J, with 10 bases in the middle. The CDR3 length is 13 residues. CDR1 is SGHNT, CDR2 YENEEA, per germline. CDR3: CASSSLLGTEAFF. CDR3 DNA sequence: TGTGCCAGCAGCTCCCTATTGGGCACTGAAGCTTTCTTT.